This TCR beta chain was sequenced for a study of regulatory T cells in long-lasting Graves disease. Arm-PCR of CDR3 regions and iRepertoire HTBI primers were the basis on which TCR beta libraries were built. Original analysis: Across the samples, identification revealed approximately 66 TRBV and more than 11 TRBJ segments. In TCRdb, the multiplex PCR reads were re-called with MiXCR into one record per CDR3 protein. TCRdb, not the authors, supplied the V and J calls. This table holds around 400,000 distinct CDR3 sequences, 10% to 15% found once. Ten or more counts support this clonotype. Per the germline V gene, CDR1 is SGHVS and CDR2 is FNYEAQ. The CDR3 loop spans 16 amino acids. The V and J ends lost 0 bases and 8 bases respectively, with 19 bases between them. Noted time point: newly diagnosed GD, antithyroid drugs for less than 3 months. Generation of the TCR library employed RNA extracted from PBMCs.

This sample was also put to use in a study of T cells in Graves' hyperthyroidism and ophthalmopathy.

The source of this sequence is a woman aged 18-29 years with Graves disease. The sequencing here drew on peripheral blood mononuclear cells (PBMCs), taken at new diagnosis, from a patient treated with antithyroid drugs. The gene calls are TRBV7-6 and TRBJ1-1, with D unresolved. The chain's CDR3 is CASSLAQSGGGREAFF. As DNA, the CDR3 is TGTGCCAGCAGCTTAGCGCAGAGTGGTGGAGGTAGAGAAGCTTTCTTT.